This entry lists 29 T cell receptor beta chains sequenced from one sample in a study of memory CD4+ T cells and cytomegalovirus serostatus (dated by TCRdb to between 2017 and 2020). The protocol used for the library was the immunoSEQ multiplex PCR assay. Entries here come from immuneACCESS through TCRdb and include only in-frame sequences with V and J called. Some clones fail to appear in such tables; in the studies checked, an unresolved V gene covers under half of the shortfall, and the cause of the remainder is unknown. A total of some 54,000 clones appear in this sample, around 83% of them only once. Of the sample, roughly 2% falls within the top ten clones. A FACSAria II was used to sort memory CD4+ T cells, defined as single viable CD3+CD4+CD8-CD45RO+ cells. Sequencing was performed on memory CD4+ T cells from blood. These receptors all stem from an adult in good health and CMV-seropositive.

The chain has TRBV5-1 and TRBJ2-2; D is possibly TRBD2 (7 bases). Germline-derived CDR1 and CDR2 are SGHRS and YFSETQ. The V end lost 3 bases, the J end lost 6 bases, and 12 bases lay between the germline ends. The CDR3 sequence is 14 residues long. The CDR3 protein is CASSSRGGAGELFF. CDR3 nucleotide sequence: TGCGCCAGCAGCTCCCGAGGGGGGGCCGGGGAGCTGTTTTTT.

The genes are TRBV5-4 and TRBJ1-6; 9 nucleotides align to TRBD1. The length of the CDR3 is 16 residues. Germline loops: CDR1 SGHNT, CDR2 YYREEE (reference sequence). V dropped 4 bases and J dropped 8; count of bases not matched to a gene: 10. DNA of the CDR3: TGTGCCAGCAGCCGAACACAGGGGGCGGGAGATTCACCCCTCCACTTT. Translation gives CASSRTQGAGDSPLHF.

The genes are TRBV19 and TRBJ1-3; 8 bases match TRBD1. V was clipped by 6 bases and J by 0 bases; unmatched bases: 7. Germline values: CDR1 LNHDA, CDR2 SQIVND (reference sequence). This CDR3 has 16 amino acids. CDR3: CASSPSGGRSGNTIYF. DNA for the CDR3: TGTGCCAGTAGCCCCTCAGGGGGCCGCTCTGGAAACACCATATATTTT.

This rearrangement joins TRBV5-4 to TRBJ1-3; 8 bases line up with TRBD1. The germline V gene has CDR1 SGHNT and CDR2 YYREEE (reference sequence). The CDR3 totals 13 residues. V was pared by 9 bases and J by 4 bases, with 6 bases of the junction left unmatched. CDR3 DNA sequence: TGTGCCACCTCGACAGGGGAAGGAAACACCATATATTTT. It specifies CATSTGEGNTIYF.

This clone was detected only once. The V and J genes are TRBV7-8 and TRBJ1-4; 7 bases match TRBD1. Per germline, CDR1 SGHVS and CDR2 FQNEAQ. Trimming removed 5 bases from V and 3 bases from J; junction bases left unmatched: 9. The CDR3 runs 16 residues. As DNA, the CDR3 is TGTGCCAGCAGCCAGCGCAGGGACAGAGCTAATGAAAAACTGTTTTTT. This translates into CASSQRRDRANEKLFF.

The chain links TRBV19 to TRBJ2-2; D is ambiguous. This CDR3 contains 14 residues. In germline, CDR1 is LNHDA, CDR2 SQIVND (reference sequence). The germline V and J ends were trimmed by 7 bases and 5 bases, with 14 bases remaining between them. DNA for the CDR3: TGTGCCAGTAAGCCCCGGCAGGCAACCGGGGAGCTGTTTTTT. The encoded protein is CASKPRQATGELFF.

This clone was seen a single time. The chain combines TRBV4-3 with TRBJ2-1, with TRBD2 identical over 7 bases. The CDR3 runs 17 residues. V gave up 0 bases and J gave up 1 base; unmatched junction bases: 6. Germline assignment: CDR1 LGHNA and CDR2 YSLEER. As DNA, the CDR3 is TGCGCCAGCAGCCAAGAACGCGGACTAGGATCCTACAATGAGCAGTTCTTC. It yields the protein CASSQERGLGSYNEQFF.

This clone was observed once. This CDR3 reads CASRRSKNIQYF. CDR3 DNA: TGCGCCAGCCGACGGTCTAAAAACATTCAGTACTTC. This chain connects TRBV10-1 to TRBJ2-4; D remains unclear. Germline-derived CDR1 and CDR2 are WNHNN and SYGVQD (reference sequence). The V and J ends lost 8 bases and 4 bases respectively, with 9 bases between them. The CDR3 consists of 12 residues.

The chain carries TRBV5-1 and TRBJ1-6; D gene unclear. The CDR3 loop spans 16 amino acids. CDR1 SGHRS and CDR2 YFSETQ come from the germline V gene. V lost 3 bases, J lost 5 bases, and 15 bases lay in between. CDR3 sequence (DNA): TGCGCCAGCAGCTCATCTACGGGCCGCAATAATTCACCCCTCCACTTT. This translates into CASSSSTGRNNSPLHF.

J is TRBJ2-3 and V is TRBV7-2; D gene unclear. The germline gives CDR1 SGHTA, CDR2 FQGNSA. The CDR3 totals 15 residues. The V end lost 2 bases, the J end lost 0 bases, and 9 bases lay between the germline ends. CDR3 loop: CASSLPGLSTDTQYF. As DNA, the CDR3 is TGTGCCAGCAGCTTACCGGGCCTTAGCACAGATACGCAGTATTTT.

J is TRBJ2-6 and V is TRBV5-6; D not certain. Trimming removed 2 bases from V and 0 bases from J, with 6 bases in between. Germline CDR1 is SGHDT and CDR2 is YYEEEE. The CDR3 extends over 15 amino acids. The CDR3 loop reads CASSLVRSGANVLTF. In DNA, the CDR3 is TGTGCCAGCAGCTTAGTGCGCTCTGGGGCCAACGTCCTGACTTTC. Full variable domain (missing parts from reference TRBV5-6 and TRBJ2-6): DAGVTQSPTHLIKTRGQQVTLRCSPKSGHDTVSWYQQALGQGPQFIFQYYEEEERQRGNFPDRFSGHQFPNYSSELNVNALLLGDSALYLCASSLVRSGANVLTFGAGSRLTVL.

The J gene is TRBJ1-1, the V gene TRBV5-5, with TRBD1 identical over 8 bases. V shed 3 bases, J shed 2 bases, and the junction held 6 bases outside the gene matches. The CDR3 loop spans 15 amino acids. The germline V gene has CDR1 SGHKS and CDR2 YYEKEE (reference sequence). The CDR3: CASSYWDRQNTEAFF. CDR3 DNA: TGTGCCAGCAGCTACTGGGACAGGCAAAACACTGAAGCTTTCTTT.

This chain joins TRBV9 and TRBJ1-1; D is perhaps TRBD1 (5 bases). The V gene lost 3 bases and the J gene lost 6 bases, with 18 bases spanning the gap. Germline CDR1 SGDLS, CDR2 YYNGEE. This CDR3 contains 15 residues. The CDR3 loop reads CASSGPGGGSAEAFF. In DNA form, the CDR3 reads TGTGCCAGCAGCGGACCCGGGGGGGGATCTGCTGAAGCTTTCTTT.

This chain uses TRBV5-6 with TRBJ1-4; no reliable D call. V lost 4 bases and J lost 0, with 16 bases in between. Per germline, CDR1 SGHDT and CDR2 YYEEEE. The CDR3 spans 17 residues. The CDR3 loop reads CASSTLWVDPTNEKLFF. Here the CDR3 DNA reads TGTGCCAGCAGCACCTTATGGGTGGACCCAACTAATGAAAAACTGTTTTTT.

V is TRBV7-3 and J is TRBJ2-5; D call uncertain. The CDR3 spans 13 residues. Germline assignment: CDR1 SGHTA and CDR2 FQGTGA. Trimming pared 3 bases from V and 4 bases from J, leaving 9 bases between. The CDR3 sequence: CASSFGPGETQYF. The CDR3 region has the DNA TGTGCCAGCAGCTTTGGGCCCGGAGAGACCCAGTACTTC.

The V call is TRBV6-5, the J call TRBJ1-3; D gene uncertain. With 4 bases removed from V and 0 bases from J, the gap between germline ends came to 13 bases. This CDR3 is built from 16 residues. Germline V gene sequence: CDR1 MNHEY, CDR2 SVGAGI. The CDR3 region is CASSSDGTNSGNTIYF. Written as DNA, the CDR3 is TGTGCCAGCAGTTCGGACGGAACTAACTCTGGAAACACCATATATTTT.

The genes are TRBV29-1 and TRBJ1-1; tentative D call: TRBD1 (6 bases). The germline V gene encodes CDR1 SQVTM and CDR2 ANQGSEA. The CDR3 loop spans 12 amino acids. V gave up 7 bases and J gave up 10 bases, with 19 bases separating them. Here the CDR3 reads CSGGDTTRRAFF. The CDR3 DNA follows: TGCAGCGGCGGGGACACCACCCGTCGAGCTTTCTTT.

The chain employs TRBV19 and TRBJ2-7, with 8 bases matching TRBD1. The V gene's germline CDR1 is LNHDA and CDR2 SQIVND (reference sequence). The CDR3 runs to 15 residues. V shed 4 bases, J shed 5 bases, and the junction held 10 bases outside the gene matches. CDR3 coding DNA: TGTGCCAGTAGTACCGGACAGGGCGGAGCGAACGAGCAGTACTTC. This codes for CASSTGQGGANEQYF.

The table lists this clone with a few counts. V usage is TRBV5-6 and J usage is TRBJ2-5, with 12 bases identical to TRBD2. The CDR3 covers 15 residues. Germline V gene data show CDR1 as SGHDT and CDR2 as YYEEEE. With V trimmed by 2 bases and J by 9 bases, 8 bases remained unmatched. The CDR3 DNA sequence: TGTGCCAGCAGCTTCGGGACTAGCGGGCGAGCGGCCCAGTACTTC. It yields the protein CASSFGTSGRAAQYF.

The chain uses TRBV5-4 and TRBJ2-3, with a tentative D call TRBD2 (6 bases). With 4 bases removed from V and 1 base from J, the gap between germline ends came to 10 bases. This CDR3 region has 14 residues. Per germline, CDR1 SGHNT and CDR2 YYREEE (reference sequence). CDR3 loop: CASSAKRGTDTQYF. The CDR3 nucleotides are TGTGCCAGCAGCGCAAAGCGGGGCACAGATACGCAGTATTTT.

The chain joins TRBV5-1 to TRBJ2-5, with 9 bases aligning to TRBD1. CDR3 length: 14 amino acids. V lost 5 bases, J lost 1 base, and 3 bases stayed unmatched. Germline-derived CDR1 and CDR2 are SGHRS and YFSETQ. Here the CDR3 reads CASRGTGTQETQYF. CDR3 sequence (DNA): TGCGCCAGCAGGGGGACAGGGACCCAAGAGACCCAGTACTTC. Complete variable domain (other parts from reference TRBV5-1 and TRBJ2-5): KAGVTQTPRYLIKTRGQQVTLSCSPISGHRSVSWYQQTPGQGLQFLFEYFSETQRNKGNFPGRFSGRQFSNSRSEMNVSTLELGDSALYLCASRGTGTQETQYFGPGTRLLVL.

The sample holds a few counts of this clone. CDR3 DNA sequence: TGCGCCAGCGGGGAGGTGGGCAATCAGCCCCAGCATTTT. It codes for CASGEVGNQPQHF. The J gene is TRBJ1-5, the V gene TRBV10-2; D is unresolved. Deletions cut 8 bases from V and 2 bases from J, with 10 bases between. The germline gives CDR1 WSHSY, CDR2 SAAADI. The CDR3 is made up of 13 amino acids.

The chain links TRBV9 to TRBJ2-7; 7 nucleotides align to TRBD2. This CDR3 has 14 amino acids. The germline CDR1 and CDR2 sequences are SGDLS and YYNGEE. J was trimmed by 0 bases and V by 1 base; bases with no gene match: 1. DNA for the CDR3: TGTGCCAGCAGCGTACTAGCGGACTCCTACGAGCAGTACTTC. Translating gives CASSVLADSYEQYF.

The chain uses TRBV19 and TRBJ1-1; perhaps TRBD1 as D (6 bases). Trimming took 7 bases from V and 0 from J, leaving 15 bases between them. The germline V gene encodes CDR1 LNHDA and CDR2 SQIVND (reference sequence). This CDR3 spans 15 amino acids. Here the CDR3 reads CASNMGGAMNTEAFF. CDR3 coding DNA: TGTGCCAGTAATATGGGGGGGGCGATGAACACTGAAGCTTTCTTT.

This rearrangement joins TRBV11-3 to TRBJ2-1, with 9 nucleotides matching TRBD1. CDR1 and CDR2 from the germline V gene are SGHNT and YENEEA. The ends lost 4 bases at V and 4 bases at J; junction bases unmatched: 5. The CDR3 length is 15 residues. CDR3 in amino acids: CASSSGTGLYNEQFF. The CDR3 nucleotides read TGTGCCAGCAGCTCCGGGACAGGGCTATACAATGAGCAGTTCTTC.

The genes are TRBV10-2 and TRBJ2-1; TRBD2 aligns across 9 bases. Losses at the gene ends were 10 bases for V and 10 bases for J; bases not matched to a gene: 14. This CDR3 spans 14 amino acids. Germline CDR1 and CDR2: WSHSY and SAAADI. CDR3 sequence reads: CATRVGLAGTEQFF. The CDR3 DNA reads TGCGCCACACGAGTCGGGCTAGCGGGGACCGAGCAGTTCTTC.

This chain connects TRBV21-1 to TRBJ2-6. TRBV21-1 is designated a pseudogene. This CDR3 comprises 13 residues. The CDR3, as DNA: TGTGCCAGCAGAGGAACCGGGGCCAACGTCCTGACTTTC. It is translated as CASRGTGANVLTF.

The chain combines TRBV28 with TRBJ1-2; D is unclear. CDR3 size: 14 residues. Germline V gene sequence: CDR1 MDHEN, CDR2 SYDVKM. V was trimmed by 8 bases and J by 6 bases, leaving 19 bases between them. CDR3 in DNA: TGTGCCAGCTTCGCGGGTGCGGCACCGAATGGCTACACCTTC. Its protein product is CASFAGAAPNGYTF.

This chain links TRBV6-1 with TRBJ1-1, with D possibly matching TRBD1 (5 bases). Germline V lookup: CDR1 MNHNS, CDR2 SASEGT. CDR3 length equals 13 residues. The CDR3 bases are TGTGCATCCCAGCTGGGACTCTTCACTGAAGCTTTCTTT. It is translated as CASQLGLFTEAFF.